These 28 T cell receptor beta chains originate from one sample sequenced in a study of shared T cell receptors in the human thymus. Repertoires were generated with immunoSEQ multiplex PCR, while TCRdb's copy carries only in-frame clones and drops some. The sample consists of over 350,000 clones, 95% of them appearing once. Sequenced sample: thymocytes. All receptors derive from a human donor.

The CDR3 spells CATSRGGVNTEAFF. The DNA for the CDR3 is TGTGCCACCAGCAGGGGGGGTGTGAACACTGAAGCTTTCTTT. The chain recombines TRBV15 with TRBJ1-1; possibly TRBD1 for D (5 bases). CDR3 length equals 14 residues. The germline gives CDR1 LNHNV, CDR2 YYDKDF (reference sequence). Trimming cost V 3 bases and J 0 bases, with 8 bases left between them.

The chain couples TRBV5-6 to TRBJ2-7; 7 nucleotides align to TRBD1. This CDR3 spans 15 amino acids. The germline gives CDR1 SGHDT, CDR2 YYEEEE. V was pared by 2 bases and J by 5 bases, with 10 bases of the junction left unmatched. The CDR3: CASSFRQGFLHEQYF. The CDR3 DNA reads TGTGCCAGCAGCTTCCGACAGGGATTCTTACACGAGCAGTACTTC.

The V gene is TRBV27, the J gene TRBJ2-7; 9 bases line up with TRBD2. CDR3 size: 15 residues. In germline, CDR1 is MNHEY, CDR2 SMNVEV (reference sequence). Trimming cost V 3 bases and J 2 bases; bases outside gene matches: 5. The CDR3 spells CASSFGLAGPYEQYF. Here the CDR3 DNA reads TGTGCCAGCAGTTTCGGGCTAGCGGGACCCTACGAGCAGTACTTC.

The genes are TRBV29-1 and TRBJ1-1, with a weak D call TRBD1 (5 bases). Germline V gene data show CDR1 as SQVTM and CDR2 as ANQGSEA. With 4 bases removed from V and 0 bases from J, the gap between germline ends came to 9 bases. The CDR3 length is 13 residues. The CDR3 coding sequence is TGCAGCGTTGCCGGACAAGTGAACACTGAAGCTTTCTTT. Translation gives CSVAGQVNTEAFF.

This clone has only a few counts. The chain employs TRBV4-3 and TRBJ2-1; TRBD2 matches at 8 bases. The germline V gene has CDR1 LGHNA and CDR2 YSLEER. The CDR3 extends over 19 amino acids. Germline trimming cut 4 bases from V and 3 bases from J; bases unmatched to any gene: 17. CDR3 residues: CASSRGRPLSGTVYNEQFF. The CDR3, as DNA: TGCGCCAGCAGCCGGGGCCGACCCCTTAGCGGGACCGTCTACAATGAGCAGTTCTTC.

The chain couples TRBV2 to TRBJ1-2; D is undetermined. V was trimmed by 9 bases and J by 4 bases, leaving 6 bases between them. Looked up from germline, CDR1 is SNHLY and CDR2 is FYNNEI. The CDR3 is 10 amino acids. CDR3 loop: CASPLYGYTF. The CDR3 DNA follows: TGTGCCAGTCCCCTCTATGGCTACACCTTC.

The chain is built from TRBV7-2 and TRBJ2-7, with TRBD1 as a possible D gene (6 bases). The CDR3 runs 22 residues. Germline V lookup: CDR1 SGHTA, CDR2 FQGNSA. The V and J ends lost 0 bases and 2 bases respectively, with 32 bases between them. The chain's CDR3 is CASSLAHTQRQVWASAAYEQYF. In nucleotides, the CDR3 is TGTGCCAGCAGCTTAGCCCACACCCAAAGACAGGTATGGGCGTCTGCCGCCTACGAGCAGTACTTC. Full variable domain (rest looked up from reference TRBV7-2 and TRBJ2-7): GAGVSQSPSNKVTEKGKDVELRCDPISGHTALYWYRQSLGQGLEFLIYFQGNSAPDKSGLPSDRFSAERTGGSVSTLTIQRTQQEDSAVYLCASSLAHTQRQVWASAAYEQYFGPGTRLTVT.

The V and J genes are TRBV2 and TRBJ2-1; D gene unclear. Trimming cost V 1 base and J 7 bases, with 17 bases left between them. This CDR3 is 16 amino acids long. From germline, CDR1 is SNHLY and CDR2 FYNNEI. The CDR3 region is CASSEEGVPMRNEQFF. CDR3 sequence (DNA): TGTGCCAGCAGTGAAGAAGGTGTTCCTATGCGGAATGAGCAGTTCTTC.

The chain uses TRBV6-5 and TRBJ2-2, with D unclear. In germline, CDR1 is MNHEY, CDR2 SVGAGI. Trimming cost V 7 bases and J 6 bases, with 15 bases left between them. The CDR3 contains 14 residues. CDR3 residues: CASKWKGSSGELFF. The CDR3 DNA reads as TGTGCCAGCAAATGGAAGGGAAGTTCCGGGGAGCTGTTTTTT.

CDR3 residues: CASSRDRGPYGYTF. The CDR3 region has the DNA TGTGCCAGCAGTCGGGACAGGGGGCCCTATGGCTACACCTTC. This chain joins TRBV5-4 and TRBJ1-2; 12 bases align to TRBD1. CDR1 and CDR2 (germline): SGHNT, YYREEE (reference sequence). J lost 4 bases, V lost 5 bases, and 3 bases had no gene match. The CDR3 totals 14 residues.

J is TRBJ2-7 and V is TRBV9; possible D gene TRBD1, 6 bases. The CDR3 is made up of 16 amino acids. Per germline, CDR1 SGDLS and CDR2 YYNGEE. The V end was cut by 2 bases, the J end by 2 bases, with 17 bases between. This chain's CDR3 is CASSVEITGNPYEQYF. The CDR3 bases are TGTGCCAGCAGCGTCGAGATTACAGGGAACCCCTACGAGCAGTACTTC.

The chain recombines TRBV29-1 with TRBJ2-1; TRBD1 matches 7 bases. J gave up 1 base and V 6 bases, and 24 bases lay outside the gene matches. The length of the CDR3 is 20 residues. Germline loops: CDR1 SQVTM, CDR2 ANQGSEA. The CDR3 nucleotides are TGCAGCGTCGGCCAAAGGGGGCCACTGAGAAATGGGTGGTCCTACAATGAGCAGTTCTTC. This codes for CSVGQRGPLRNGWSYNEQFF.

The chain links TRBV15 to TRBJ1-5; D remains unclear. The CDR3 totals 14 residues. V was cut by 1 base and J by 3 bases, with 7 bases left in between. Germline V gene sequence: CDR1 LNHNV, CDR2 YYDKDF (reference sequence). The chain's CDR3 is CATSRGGVNQPQHF. CDR3 nucleotide sequence: TGTGCCACCAGCAGAGGGGGAGTCAATCAGCCCCAGCATTTT.

The chain joins TRBV5-1 to TRBJ2-7, with 9 bases lining up with TRBD1. CDR1 and CDR2 (germline): SGHRS, YFSETQ. The CDR3 is 14 amino acids. After removal of 4 bases from V and 5 bases from J, the junction contained 7 bases not matched to a gene. CDR3 nucleotides: TGCGCCAGCAGCCTCGGGACAGGGCGCGACGAGCAGTACTTC. Protein product: CASSLGTGRDEQYF.

The chain employs TRBV28 and TRBJ2-5; TRBD1 agrees at 7 bases. Germline V lookup: CDR1 MDHEN, CDR2 SYDVKM. The CDR3 consists of 14 residues. V gave up 8 bases and J gave up 3 bases; unmatched junction bases: 9. For the CDR3, the DNA is TGTGCCAGCCTCCACAGGGGTATTAAAGAGACCCAGTACTTC. Translation gives CASLHRGIKETQYF. The full variable domain, completed using reference TRBV28 and TRBJ2-5, is DVKVTQSSRYLVKRTGEKVFLECVQDMDHENMFWYRQDPGLGLRLIYFSYDVKMKEKGDIPEGYSVSREKKERFSLILESASTNQTSMYLCASLHRGIKETQYFGPGTRLLVL.

The chain is built from TRBV28 and TRBJ2-2; 7 positions match TRBD1. V was clipped by 3 bases and J by 4 bases; unmatched bases: 2. Looked up from germline, CDR1 is MDHEN and CDR2 is SYDVKM. CDR3 length: 14 amino acids. CDR3 coding DNA: TGTGCCAGCAGTTTCCCAGGGGGCACCGGGGAGCTGTTTTTT. This gives the protein CASSFPGGTGELFF. Looking up the rest from reference TRBV28 and TRBJ2-2 gives the full variable domain: DVKVTQSSRYLVKRTGEKVFLECVQDMDHENMFWYRQDPGLGLRLIYFSYDVKMKEKGDIPEGYSVSREKKERFSLILESASTNQTSMYLCASSFPGGTGELFFGEGSRLTVL.

This clone was counted a single time. This sequence joins TRBV4-1 and TRBJ2-5, with a tentative D call TRBD1 (6 bases). V lost 0 bases, J lost 4 bases, and 24 bases lay in between. CDR3 size: 19 residues. In germline, CDR1 is MGHRA, CDR2 YSYEKL. The CDR3 spells CASSQDFPGHRSGGETQYF. The CDR3, as DNA: TGCGCCAGCAGCCAAGATTTCCCGGGACATCGCAGCGGCGGAGAGACCCAGTACTTC.

With regard to this clone: Germline is not matched at one junction end, which may reflect a read error. The V and J genes are TRBV28 and TRBJ1-2; 7 positions match TRBD1. This CDR3 region has 19 residues. Per germline, CDR1 MDHEN and CDR2 SYDVKM. The CDR3 protein is CASTLTGPRRYNRPYSYTF. The CDR3 nucleotides are TGTGCCAGCACCCTGACAGGGCCAAGGAGATACAATAGACCCTATAGCTACACCTTC.

V gene TRBV6-5 combines with J gene TRBJ1-2; the D gene is possibly TRBD1 (5 bases). CDR3 length: 13 amino acids. Trimming left V 7 bases short and J 8 bases short, with 17 bases between. Per germline, CDR1 MNHEY and CDR2 SVGAGI. The CDR3 bases are TGTGCCAGCACTCACGCCAGGGACGAAGGCTACACCTTC. Translation gives CASTHARDEGYTF.

The chain combines TRBV27 with TRBJ1-5; D ambiguous. V lost 2 bases and J 4 bases, leaving 12 bases between the germline ends. The V gene's germline CDR1 is MNHEY and CDR2 SMNVEV (reference sequence). This CDR3 has 15 amino acids. Written as DNA, the CDR3 is TGTGCCAGCAGTTTACAAGGGTTGGGAAATCAGCCCCAGCATTTT. Translation: CASSLQGLGNQPQHF.

This sequence joins TRBV7-3 and TRBJ2-2, with 9 positions matching TRBD1. CDR1 is SGHTA, CDR2 FQGTGA, per germline. The V segment lost 4 bases and the J segment 0 bases; nucleotides outside the gene matches: 15. The CDR3 runs 20 residues. The CDR3 protein is CASSSQHPGQGPPNTGELFF. The DNA for the CDR3 is TGTGCCAGCAGCTCCCAGCACCCGGGACAGGGCCCCCCGAACACCGGGGAGCTGTTTTTT.

This chain joins TRBV27 and TRBJ2-7; D ambiguous. Trimming stripped 4 bases from V and 3 bases from J, with 13 bases between. Germline values: CDR1 MNHEY, CDR2 SMNVEV (reference sequence). The CDR3 runs 14 residues. For the CDR3, the DNA is TGTGCCAGCAGTTCACCTTCCCTCAACTACGAGCAGTACTTC. Its translation: CASSSPSLNYEQYF.

The V and J genes are TRBV19 and TRBJ2-4; TRBD1 might be the D (7 bases). Per germline, CDR1 LNHDA and CDR2 SQIVND (reference sequence). This CDR3 is built from 14 residues. V shed 5 bases and J shed 9 bases, with 17 bases lying between them. CDR3 amino acids: CASSRGQGEAIQYF. Here the CDR3 DNA reads TGTGCCAGTAGTCGTGGGCAGGGGGAGGCCATTCAGTACTTC.

CDR3: CATSRDPLRNTEAFF. CDR3 in DNA: TGTGCCACCAGCAGAGATCCCTTACGGAACACTGAAGCTTTCTTT. V is TRBV15 and J is TRBJ1-1; D not resolved. V was shortened by 0 bases and J by 1 base, with 9 bases between the two germline ends. CDR1 is LNHNV, CDR2 YYDKDF, per germline (reference sequence). The CDR3 has 15 amino acids.

This clone was detected only once. The gene calls are TRBV18 and TRBJ1-1; D remains ambiguous. Trimming cost V 2 bases and J 5 bases, with 12 bases left between them. Germline V gene sequence: CDR1 KGHSH, CDR2 LQKENI. This CDR3 comprises 14 residues. The CDR3 reads CASSPGPPPTEAFF. CDR3 coding DNA: TGTGCCAGCTCACCAGGACCCCCCCCGACTGAAGCTTTCTTT.

This sequence joins TRBV7-9 and TRBJ2-7, with D possibly TRBD2 on 6 matching bases. There are 16 residues in the CDR3. The V and J ends lost 1 base and 0 bases respectively, with 13 bases between them. The germline CDR1 and CDR2 sequences are SEHNR and FQNEAQ (reference sequence). The DNA for the CDR3 is TGTGCCAGCAGCTTAGTGTCGGGAGACCCCTCCTACGAGCAGTACTTC. Protein: CASSLVSGDPSYEQYF.

CDR3 protein: CASNMPRLAGYNEQFF. CDR3 DNA: TGTGCCAGCAACATGCCCCGACTAGCGGGCTACAATGAGCAGTTCTTC. The V and J genes are TRBV28 and TRBJ2-1; 10 nucleotides agree with TRBD2. Germline V gene data show CDR1 as MDHEN and CDR2 as SYDVKM. J was trimmed by 3 bases and V by 7 bases; bases with no gene match: 9. The CDR3 runs to 16 residues.

CDR3 bases: TGTGCCAGTAGCCTAGGGGGCATAAGCACGCAGTATTTT. Its translation is CASSLGGISTQYF. The rearrangement links TRBV19 to TRBJ2-3, with 7 nucleotides matching TRBD1. The CDR3 runs 13 residues. The V gene's germline CDR1 is LNHDA and CDR2 SQIVND (reference sequence). V trimming: 6 bases; J trimming: 9 bases; junction bases outside the gene matches: 9.